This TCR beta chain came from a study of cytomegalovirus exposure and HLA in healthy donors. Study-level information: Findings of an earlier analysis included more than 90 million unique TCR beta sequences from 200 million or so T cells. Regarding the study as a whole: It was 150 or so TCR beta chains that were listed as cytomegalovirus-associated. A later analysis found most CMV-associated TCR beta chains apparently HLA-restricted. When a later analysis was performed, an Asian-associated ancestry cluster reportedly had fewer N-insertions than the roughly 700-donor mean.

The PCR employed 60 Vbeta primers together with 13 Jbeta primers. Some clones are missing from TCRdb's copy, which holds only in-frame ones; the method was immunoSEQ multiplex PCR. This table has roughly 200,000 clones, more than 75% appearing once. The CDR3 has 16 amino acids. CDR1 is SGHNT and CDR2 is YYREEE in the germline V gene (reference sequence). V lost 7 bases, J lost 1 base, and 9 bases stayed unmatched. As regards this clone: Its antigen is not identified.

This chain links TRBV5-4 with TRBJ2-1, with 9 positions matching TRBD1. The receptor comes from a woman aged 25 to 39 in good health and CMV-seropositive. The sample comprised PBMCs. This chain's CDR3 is CASQQGALQSYNEQFF. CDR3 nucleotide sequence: TGTGCCAGCCAACAGGGGGCTCTTCAGTCCTACAATGAGCAGTTCTTC.